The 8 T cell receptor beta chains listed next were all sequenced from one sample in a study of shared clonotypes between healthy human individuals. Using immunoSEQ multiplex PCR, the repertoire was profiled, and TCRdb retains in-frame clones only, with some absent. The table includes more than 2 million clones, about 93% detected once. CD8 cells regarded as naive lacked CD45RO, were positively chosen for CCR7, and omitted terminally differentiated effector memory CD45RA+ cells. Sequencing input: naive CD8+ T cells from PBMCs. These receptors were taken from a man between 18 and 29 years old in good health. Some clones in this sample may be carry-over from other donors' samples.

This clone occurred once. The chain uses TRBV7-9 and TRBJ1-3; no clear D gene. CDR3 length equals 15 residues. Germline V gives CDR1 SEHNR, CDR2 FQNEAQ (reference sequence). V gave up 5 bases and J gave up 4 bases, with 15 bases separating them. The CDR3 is CASSRAGLRGNTIYF. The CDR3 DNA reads TGTGCCAGCAGCCGGGCCGGACTGCGGGGAAACACCATATATTTT.

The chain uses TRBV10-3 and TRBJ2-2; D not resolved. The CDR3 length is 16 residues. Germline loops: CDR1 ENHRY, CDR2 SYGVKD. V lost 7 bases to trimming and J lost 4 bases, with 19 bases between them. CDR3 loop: CAIMDPRVGGTGELFF. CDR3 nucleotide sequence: TGTGCCATCATGGACCCTCGGGTGGGTGGCACCGGGGAGCTGTTTTTT.

CDR3 sequence reads: CASSRQGDSYEQYF. For the CDR3, the DNA is TGTGCCAGCAGCCGACAGGGGGACTCCTACGAGCAGTACTTC. The chain joins TRBV28 to TRBJ2-7; 9 bases fit TRBD1. Per the germline V gene, CDR1 is MDHEN and CDR2 is SYDVKM. The V segment lost 6 bases and the J segment 0 bases; nucleotides outside the gene matches: 3. CDR3 length equals 14 residues.

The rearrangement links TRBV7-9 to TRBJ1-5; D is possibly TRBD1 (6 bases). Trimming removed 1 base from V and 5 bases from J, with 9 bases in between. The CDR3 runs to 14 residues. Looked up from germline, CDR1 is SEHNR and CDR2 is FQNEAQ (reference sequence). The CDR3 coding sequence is TGTGCCAGCAGCTTAGAGGGGGGCGATCAGCCCCAGCATTTT. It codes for CASSLEGGDQPQHF. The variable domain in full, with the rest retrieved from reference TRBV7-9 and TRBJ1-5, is DTGVSQNPRHKITKRGQNVTFRCDPISEHNRLYWYRQTLGQGPEFLTYFQNEAQLEKSRLLSDRFSAERPKGSFSTLEIQRTEQGDSAMYLCASSLEGGDQPQHFGDGTRLSIL.

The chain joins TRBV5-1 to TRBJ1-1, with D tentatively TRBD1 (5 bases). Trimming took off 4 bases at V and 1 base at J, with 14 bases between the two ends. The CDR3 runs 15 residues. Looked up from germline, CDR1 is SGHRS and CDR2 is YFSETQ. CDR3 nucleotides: TGCGCCAGCAGCCCGGCGGGGGAGACGAACACTGAAGCTTTCTTT. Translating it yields CASSPAGETNTEAFF.

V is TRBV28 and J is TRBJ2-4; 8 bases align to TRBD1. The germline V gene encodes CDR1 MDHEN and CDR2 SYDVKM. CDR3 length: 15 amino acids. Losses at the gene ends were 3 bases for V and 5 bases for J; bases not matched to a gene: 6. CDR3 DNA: TGTGCCAGCAGTTTGCAGGGGGCAGGGGAAAACATTCAGTACTTC. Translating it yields CASSLQGAGENIQYF. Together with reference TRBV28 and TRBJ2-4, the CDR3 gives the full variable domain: DVKVTQSSRYLVKRTGEKVFLECVQDMDHENMFWYRQDPGLGLRLIYFSYDVKMKEKGDIPEGYSVSREKKERFSLILESASTNQTSMYLCASSLQGAGENIQYFGAGTRLSVL.

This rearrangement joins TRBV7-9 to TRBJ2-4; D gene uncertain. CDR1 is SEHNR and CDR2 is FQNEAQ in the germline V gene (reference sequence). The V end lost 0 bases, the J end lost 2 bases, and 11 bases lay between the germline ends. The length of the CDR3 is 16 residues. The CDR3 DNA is TGTGCCAGCAGCTTAGCGTTTGGTCGGCCCAAAAACATTCAGTACTTC. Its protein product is CASSLAFGRPKNIQYF.

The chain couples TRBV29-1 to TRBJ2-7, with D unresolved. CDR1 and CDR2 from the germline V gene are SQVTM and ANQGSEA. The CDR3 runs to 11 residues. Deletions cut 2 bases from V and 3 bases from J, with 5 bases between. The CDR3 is CSVESIYEQYF. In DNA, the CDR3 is TGCAGCGTTGAATCTATCTACGAGCAGTACTTC.